This T cell receptor (beta chain) was sequenced during a study of cytomegalovirus exposure and HLA in healthy donors. PCR used 60 Vbeta primers and 13 Jbeta primers. TCRdb's table, derived via immunoSEQ multiplex PCR, lists solely in-frame clones and lacks some. The sample has some 190,000 clones; about 85% are singletons. Study findings and constraints: Another analysis was done later, and it associated roughly 15,000 TCR beta sequences with HLA alleles at 0.05 false discovery rate. Rarity characterized most TCR sequences, yet some public TCRs appeared in many donors. CMV serostatus was the sole immune exposure information available. Across HLA loci, a later analysis found differing TCR association rates, with DRB1 most and HLA-C fewest.

Trimming removed 2 bases at V and 3 bases at J, with 11 bases between. Germline V gene lookup returns CDR1 SQVTM and CDR2 ANQGSEA. This CDR3 has 14 residues. This clone was detected only a few times. The antigen remains unidentified. V is TRBV29-1 and J is TRBJ2-1; D might be TRBD2 (6 bases). This clonotype was sampled from a boy aged 2-15 years in good health and CMV-seronegative. The sequencing sample was made of PBMCs. CDR3 protein: CSVESAGFYNEQFF. DNA for the CDR3: TGCAGCGTTGAAAGCGCGGGGTTCTACAATGAGCAGTTCTTC.